Sequencing of this T cell receptor (beta chain) was carried out in a study of sequential checkpoint blockade in melanoma. Background on the study: TCRβ was sequenced from DNA of some 97 pretreatment tumors. After nivolumab or ipilimumab alone, twenty-two patients had week-13 rebiopsies.

The assay was immunoSEQ multiplex PCR, and TCRdb's table has in-frame clones only and misses some. This table holds approximately 20,000 clones, 27% found once. The trim removed 4 bases at V and 6 bases at J, leaving 3 bases unmatched. Germline CDR1 and CDR2: MDHEN and SYDVKM. The CDR3 sequence is 13 residues long. Worth noting for this clone: Antigen specificity is unknown.

Study outcomes and limitations: Patients with week-13 increases in T-cell fraction and clonality benefited about 30 times more often.

Treatment denoted: randomized to nivolumab then ipilimumab (arm A) or the reverse (arm B). Here the sequenced sample was tumor tissue (inferred from file names), taken from a patient given nivolumab and ipilimumab in sequence. The sequence derives from a human donor with melanoma. The chain employs TRBV28 and TRBJ1-2, with 9 bases that match TRBD1. The DNA for the CDR3 is TGTGCCAGCAGTTCACAGGGGGCTCATGGCTACACCTTC. Residues: CASSSQGAHGYTF.